This TCR beta chain stems from a study of T cells expressing NK-cell markers. Scientists made TCR beta cDNA using 5'RACE template switching with UMIs. No DNA is given; TCRdb re-called the 5' RACE reads and lists each CDR3 protein once. This listing includes 200,000 to 300,000 distinct CDR3 sequences. This CDR3 region has 15 residues. Per germline, CDR1 DFQATT and CDR2 SNEGSKA (reference sequence). Study findings and constraints: One observes that, in a few donors, these clonotypes were also the leading ones within the CD3+CD56-NKG2C+ fraction. Of CD8+ T cells, 1.0-7.0% belonged to dominant NKG2C+ clonotypes in six or seven donors. Whether expanded NKG2C+ T cell clones recognized HCMV stayed uncertain.

Comment on this clonotype: Antigen specificity is unknown.

The clonotype originates from a woman between 18 and 70 years old in good health. This chain connects TRBV20-1 to TRBJ2-1. Sequencing used blood T cells: a sorted CD56 or NKG2C T cell subset, CD4+ or CD8+ T cells, or bulk PBMC T cells (not recorded which). The CDR3: CSARHRPLSYNEQFF.